This T cell receptor (beta chain) was identified in a study of T-cell reconstitution after alpha-beta-depleted transplantation in children. Study-wide points: Roughly two months post-transplant, alpha-beta T cells reportedly originated from several hundred graft clones that had expanded.

This CDR3 is 13 amino acids long. Germline V gene lookup returns CDR1 DFQATT and CDR2 SNEGSKA (reference sequence). V shed 6 bases and J shed 5 bases, with 15 bases lying between them. On this clonotype: The antigen is unknown.

Unique molecular identifiers were incorporated during preparation of the TCRbeta library. TCRdb ran MiXCR on the PCR reads and lists one entry per CDR3 protein. Of around 580,000 distinct CDR3 sequences listed, roughly 30% are singletons. The clonotype comes from a boy under two years old with Wiskott-Aldrich syndrome, due to receive a stem cell transplant. Here the sequenced sample was PBMCs, taken before TCRalphabeta/CD19-depleted stem cell transplant. This rearrangement joins TRBV20-1 to TRBJ2-3; D possibly corresponds to TRBD2 (6 bases). The CDR3, as DNA: TGCAGTGCCCCGACTAGTGGGAGAGATACGCAGTATTTT. Its translation: CSAPTSGRDTQYF.